These 11 T cell receptor beta chains were sequenced from one sample in a study of regulatory T cells in long-lasting Graves disease. In building TCR beta libraries, iRepertoire HTBI primers were used together with Arm-PCR of CDR3 regions. TCRdb recomputed calls from the multiplex PCR reads with MiXCR, one row per CDR3 protein. The data show around 450,000 distinct CDR3 sequences, 20% to 25% seen once. Documented time point: persistent/refractory GD, antithyroid drugs over 5 years with positive TRAb. PBMC-extracted RNA yielded the TCR library. The source was peripheral blood mononuclear cells (PBMCs), collected when the disease was refractory, from a patient treated with antithyroid drugs. Source of these receptors: a female donor with Graves disease.

Only a few counts were recorded for this clonotype. A much larger clone differs from this one at a single base, so this may be a read error. The chain couples TRBV28 to TRBJ2-6; 7 bases agree with TRBD1. Germline V gene sequence: CDR1 MDHEN, CDR2 SYDVKM. The CDR3 contains 14 residues. The CDR3 coding sequence is TGTGCCAGCCATACAGGGGCCGGGGCCAACATCCTGACTTTC. Translated: CASHTGAGANILTF. Using reference TRBV28 and TRBJ2-6 for the parts outside the CDR3, the full variable domain is DVKVTQSSRYLVKRTGEKVFLECVQDMDHENMFWYRQDPGLGLRLIYFSYDVKMKEKGDIPEGYSVSREKKERFSLILESASTNQTSMYLCASHTGAGANILTFGAGSRLTVL.

The chain joins TRBV10-3 to TRBJ1-3; no clear D. Germline values: CDR1 ENHRY, CDR2 SYGVKD. The V end was cut by 4 bases, the J end by 0 bases, with 16 bases between. The CDR3 spans 17 residues. CDR3 sequence reads: CAISGQIQRSSGNTIYF. As DNA, the CDR3 is TGTGCCATCAGTGGCCAAATACAGCGATCCTCTGGAAACACCATATATTTT.

V and J are TRBV5-1 and TRBJ1-1, with unresolved D. Deletions cut 1 base from V and 6 bases from J, with 19 bases between. The CDR3 is made up of 16 amino acids. Looked up from germline, CDR1 is SGHRS and CDR2 is YFSETQ. The CDR3 spells CASSLFQLGGWSEAFF. The CDR3 DNA reads TGCGCCAGCAGCTTGTTTCAGCTTGGAGGTTGGTCTGAAGCTTTCTTT.

In this sample, this clonotype turned up many times. This chain uses TRBV20-1 with TRBJ2-5, with 11 bases lining up with TRBD2. The CDR3 loop spans 17 amino acids. Per the germline V gene, CDR1 is DFQATT and CDR2 is SNEGSKA (reference sequence). Trimming took 4 bases from V and 0 from J; bases not matched to a gene: 10. CDR3 sequence reads: CSATGTSGARYQETQYF. The CDR3 DNA reads TGCAGTGCTACTGGGACTAGCGGAGCCCGGTACCAAGAGACCCAGTACTTC.

The chain has TRBV6-1 and TRBJ2-3; TRBD1 matches at 8 bases. The CDR3 length is 14 residues. Germline assignment: CDR1 MNHNS and CDR2 SASEGT. Germline trimming cut 6 bases from V and 3 bases from J; bases unmatched to any gene: 5. In nucleotides, the CDR3 is TGTGCCAGCAGCTGGACAGGGTCAACAGATACGCAGTATTTT. It specifies CASSWTGSTDTQYF.

This clonotype was recorded a few times. J is TRBJ2-7 and V is TRBV15; TRBD1 aligns across 8 bases. V was clipped by 2 bases and J by 0 bases; unmatched bases: 12. This CDR3 spans 18 amino acids. The germline V gene encodes CDR1 LNHNV and CDR2 YYDKDF (reference sequence). The CDR3 loop is CATSRPWRDRQDSYEQYF. The CDR3, as DNA: TGTGCCACCAGCAGACCTTGGCGGGACAGGCAAGACTCCTACGAGCAGTACTTC.

The sample holds many counts of this clonotype. V usage is TRBV7-8 and J usage is TRBJ1-1; D possibly corresponds to TRBD1 (6 bases). Germline-derived CDR1 and CDR2 are SGHVS and FQNEAQ. Trimming shortened V by 5 bases and J by 1 base, and 26 bases separated the two germline ends. The CDR3 runs 19 residues. This chain's CDR3 is CASSIGTTGPGNWNTEAFF. DNA for the CDR3: TGTGCCAGCAGCATCGGGACAACCGGTCCTGGGAACTGGAACACTGAAGCTTTCTTT.

This clonotype was detected many times. The V gene is TRBV12-3 or TRBV12-4, the J gene TRBJ2-4; maybe TRBD1 (8 bases). The CDR3 is made up of 13 amino acids. V was trimmed by 9 bases and J by 6 bases, leaving 15 bases between them. The CDR3, as DNA: TGTGCCAGTGTACAGGGGGGGGGAAACATTCAGTACTTC. This codes for CASVQGGGNIQYF.

This clonotype came up many times. The CDR3 sequence: CASIPTLSTEAFF. CDR3 in DNA: TGTGCCAGCATCCCTACCCTGAGCACTGAAGCTTTCTTT. J is TRBJ1-1 and V is TRBV28; D not certain. Germline CDR1 MDHEN, CDR2 SYDVKM. This CDR3 is 13 amino acids long. V lost 7 bases, J lost 4 bases, and 13 bases lay in between.

This clonotype has just a few counts. This chain joins TRBV5-1 and TRBJ1-2; 8 bases fit TRBD1. V gave up 6 bases and J gave up 7 bases; unmatched junction bases: 5. CDR3 length equals 12 residues. Looked up from germline, CDR1 is SGHRS and CDR2 is YFSETQ. The CDR3 loop reads CASTRTGSGYTF. The CDR3 bases are TGCGCCAGCACCCGGACAGGGTCTGGCTACACCTTC.

This clonotype was counted once. A much larger clone is a single base away; this may be a read error. This chain links TRBV27 with TRBJ1-6; D gene ambiguous. V shed 5 bases and J shed 6 bases, with 14 bases lying between them. CDR1 and CDR2 from the germline V gene are MNHEY and SMNVEV (reference sequence). The CDR3 totals 15 residues. This chain's CDR3 is CASSKQLTCNSPLHF. CDR3 nucleotides: TGTGCCAGCAGTAAACAATTAACCTGTAATTCACCCCTCCACTTT.